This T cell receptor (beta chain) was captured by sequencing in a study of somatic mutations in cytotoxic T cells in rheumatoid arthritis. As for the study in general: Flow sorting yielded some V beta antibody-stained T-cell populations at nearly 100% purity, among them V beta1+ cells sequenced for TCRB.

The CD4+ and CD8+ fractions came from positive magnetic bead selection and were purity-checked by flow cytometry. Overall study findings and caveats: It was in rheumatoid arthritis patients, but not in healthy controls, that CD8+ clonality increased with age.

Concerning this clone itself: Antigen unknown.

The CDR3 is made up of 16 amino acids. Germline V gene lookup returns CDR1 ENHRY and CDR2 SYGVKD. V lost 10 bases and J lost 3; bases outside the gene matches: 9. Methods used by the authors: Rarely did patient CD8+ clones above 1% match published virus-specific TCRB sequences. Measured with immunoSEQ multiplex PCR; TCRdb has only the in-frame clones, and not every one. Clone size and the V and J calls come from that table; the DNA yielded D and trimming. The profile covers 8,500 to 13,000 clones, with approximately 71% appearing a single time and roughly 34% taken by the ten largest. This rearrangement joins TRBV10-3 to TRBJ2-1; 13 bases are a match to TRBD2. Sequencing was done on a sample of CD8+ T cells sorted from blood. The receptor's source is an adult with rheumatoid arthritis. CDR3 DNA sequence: TGTGCCACAGGGACTAGCGGGGTTGGTCTCTACAATGAGCAGTTCTTC. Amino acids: CATGTSGVGLYNEQFF.